This T cell receptor beta chain is from a study of blood T cell repertoires in COVID-19. Whole-study context: COVID-19 samples, acute and convalescent, were from the United States, Italy and Spain. T cells, B-cell-depleted T cells, or PBMCs supplied cDNA or gDNA.

V was shortened by 3 bases and J by 0 bases, with 6 bases between the two germline ends. The CDR3 has 13 residues. Those enrolled in Seattle joined during active infection and were followed longitudinally afterward. In the original workflow: Amplification of reference gene primers provided the estimated nucleated cell counts. The table came from immunoSEQ multiplex PCR; TCRdb's copy has only in-frame clones and leaves some out. The V and J calls and the clone size are those of that table, but D and trimming were determined from the DNA. The sample has approximately 480,000 clones; 89% are singletons.

The receptor comes from a young man with COVID-19, enrolled during active disease. Input material: peripheral blood. This chain uses TRBV12-3 or TRBV12-4 with TRBJ2-7; D remains unclear. CDR3 loop: CASSLISSYEQYF. The CDR3 nucleotides are TGTGCCAGCAGTTTGATTAGCTCCTACGAGCAGTACTTC.